This T cell receptor (beta chain) was sequenced in a study of T-cell reconstitution after alpha-beta-depleted transplantation in children. Study findings and constraints: Reports say that about two months after transplant, the alpha-beta T cells came out of several hundred graft clones that had expanded. T-cell numbers and diversity one year post-transplant derived largely from freshly generated T cells.

The V gene lost 4 bases and the J gene lost 0 bases, with 12 bases spanning the gap. Germline CDR1 reads SGHRS; CDR2 reads YFSETQ. The CDR3 is made up of 15 amino acids. TCRbeta library preparation incorporated unique molecular identifiers. TCRdb reanalysed the PCR reads using MiXCR and keeps one entry per CDR3 protein. The table includes approximately 85,000 distinct CDR3 sequences, about 14% detected once. This clonotype occurred a few times. What it binds is not known. The sequences come from PBMCs, mostly from graft donor cells, collected 180 days after TCRalphabeta/CD19-depleted stem cell transplant. V usage is TRBV5-1 and J usage is TRBJ2-3; D perhaps matches TRBD2 (6 bases). The clonotype originates from a male patient aged 2-15 years who had a stem cell transplant for acute lymphoblastic leukemia, so the T cells may come from the graft donor. CDR3 nucleotides: TGCGCCAGCAGCCCCGGGACTCCTAGCACAGATACGCAGTATTTT. It is translated as CASSPGTPSTDTQYF. Full variable domain (rest looked up from reference TRBV5-1 and TRBJ2-3): KAGVTQTPRYLIKTRGQQVTLSCSPISGHRSVSWYQQTPGQGLQFLFEYFSETQRNKGNFPGRFSGRQFSNSRSEMNVSTLELGDSALYLCASSPGTPSTDTQYFGPGTRLTVL.